This is a list of T cell receptor beta chains from one sample in a study of control samples from healthy donors and cancer patients. The method was immunoSEQ multiplex PCR; TCRdb's version includes in-frame clones alone and lacks a portion of them. The sample carries around 100,000 clones, around nine tenths recorded once. Sequences were obtained from blood. All receptors derive from a man aged 25-45 years in good health. CDR3s include the opening cysteine and the closing phenylalanine or tryptophan. A D gene is named only where the DNA matches it firmly. A clone size is listed for some rows: how often the clone was seen (once, few, many), or a class if it is expanded.

TRBV30	.	TRBJ1-2	15	.	CAWSEGPVGAAGYTF	TGTGCCTGGAGTGAGGGGCCGGTGGGGGCGGCTGGCTACACCTTC
TRBV30	.	TRBJ1-4	14	TRBD1	CAWSVGQNNEKLFF	TGTGCCTGGAGTGTGGGACAGAACAATGAAAAACTGTTTTTT
TRBV19	.	TRBJ1-1	14	.	CASSMVKGGTEAFF	TGTGCCAGTAGTATGGTTAAGGGGGGCACTGAAGCTTTCTTT
TRBV6-5	.	TRBJ2-2	14	.	CASRPPSLTGELFF	TGTGCCAGCAGACCCCCTTCCCTCACCGGGGAGCTGTTTTTT
TRBV6-5	.	TRBJ1-2	13	.	CASSRTGVYGYTF	TGTGCCAGCAGCCGCACAGGAGTCTATGGCTACACCTTC
TRBV19	.	TRBJ2-1	18	TRBD2	CASSIGGSSGRAYNEQFF	TGTGCCAGTAGTATAGGAGGATCTAGCGGGAGGGCTTACAATGAGCAGTTCTTC
TRBV30	.	TRBJ1-4	15	.	CAWSVRRQSGEKLFF	TGTGCCTGGAGTGTACGAAGACAGTCAGGGGAAAAACTGTTTTTT
TRBV6-5	.	TRBJ1-6	14	TRBD1	CASYRDRGLSPLHF	TGTGCCAGTTACCGGGACAGGGGGCTTTCACCCCTCCACTTT
TRBV18	once	TRBJ1-5	15	TRBD1	CASSPGQGGSQPQHF	TGTGCCAGCTCACCGGGACAGGGTGGTAGTCAGCCCCAGCATTTT
TRBV9	.	TRBJ2-3	14	.	CASSMGPAVDTQYF	TGTGCCAGCAGCATGGGACCCGCCGTAGATACGCAGTATTTT
TRBV6-1	.	TRBJ2-3	13	.	CASSEAPTDTQYF	TGTGCCAGCAGTGAGGCCCCCACAGATACGCAGTATTTT
TRBV7-9	.	TRBJ2-3	15	TRBD2	CASSHGGSGTDTQYF	TGTGCCAGCAGCCACGGGGGGAGCGGCACAGATACGCAGTATTTT
TRBV6-1	.	TRBJ1-5	16	TRBD1	CASSEYGTGGGQPQHF	TGTGCCAGCAGTGAATATGGGACAGGGGGTGGACAGCCCCAGCATTTT
TRBV4-3	.	TRBJ1-1	14	.	CASSPLAVGTEAFF	TGCGCCAGCAGCCCCTTGGCTGTCGGGACTGAAGCTTTCTTT
TRBV4-1	.	TRBJ2-3	16	TRBD2	CASSHPIAGDTDTQYF	TGCGCCAGCAGCCACCCTATAGCGGGGGACACAGATACGCAGTATTTT
TRBV24-1	once	TRBJ2-5	14	.	CATLSDGPGETQYF	TGTGCCACCTTATCCGATGGGCCAGGGGAGACCCAGTACTTC
TRBV28	.	TRBJ1-6	17	TRBD1	CASSATGTGFIYSPLHF	TGTGCCAGCAGTGCAACCGGGACAGGTTTCATTTATTCACCCCTCCACTTT
TRBV6-6	.	TRBJ1-5	14	.	CASSYDPWGQPQHF	TGTGCCAGCAGTTACGACCCTTGGGGTCAGCCCCAGCATTTT
TRBV5-6	.	TRBJ1-1	14	.	CASSDVDRNTEAFF	TGTGCCAGCAGCGACGTTGACAGGAACACTGAAGCTTTCTTT
TRBV6-5	.	TRBJ2-1	13	.	CASSFHGYNEQFF	TGTGCCAGCAGTTTTCACGGGTACAATGAGCAGTTCTTC
TRBV18	.	TRBJ2-2	14	.	CASSPGAGTGELFF	TGTGCCAGCTCACCAGGGGCCGGAACCGGGGAGCTGTTTTTT
TRBV19	once	TRBJ1-2	13	.	CASSIDHSYGYTF	TGTGCCAGTAGTATAGATCACAGCTATGGCTACACCTTC
TRBV9	.	TRBJ2-3	15	.	CASTLSEGSTDTQYF	TGTGCCAGCACCCTCTCGGAGGGTAGCACAGATACGCAGTATTTT
TRBV7-2	once	TRBJ2-7	15	TRBD2	CASSLFLAGVYEQYF	TGTGCCAGCAGCTTATTTCTAGCGGGTGTCTACGAGCAGTACTTC
TRBV10-2	.	TRBJ1-3	14	.	CASSPDEPGNTIYF	TGCGCCAGCAGCCCGGATGAGCCTGGAAACACCATATATTTT
TRBV6-5	.	TRBJ1-5	15	.	CASRPDRRENQPQHF	TGTGCCAGCAGACCTGACAGGCGAGAGAATCAGCCCCAGCATTTT
TRBV7-2	.	TRBJ2-5	15	.	CASSPQTTHQETQYF	TGTGCCAGCAGCCCGCAAACTACCCACCAAGAGACCCAGTACTTC
TRBV7-6	.	TRBJ2-7	13	.	CASSLVKGNEQYF	TGTGCCAGCAGCTTAGTGAAGGGAAACGAGCAGTACTTC
TRBV27	.	TRBJ2-1	15	TRBD2	CASSFGAGGLNEQFF	TGTGCCAGCAGTTTCGGTGCGGGAGGGCTTAATGAGCAGTTCTTC
TRBV7-9	.	TRBJ1-4	14	TRBD1	CASSRGQGGEKLFF	TGTGCCAGCAGCCGGGGACAGGGAGGAGAAAAACTGTTTTTT
TRBV7-8	.	TRBJ2-5	17	TRBD2	CASSLFRRERAGETQYF	TGTGCCAGCAGCTTGTTCAGGCGGGAGAGAGCGGGGGAGACCCAGTACTTC
TRBV5-5	.	TRBJ1-2	14	.	CASSFAVGNYGYTF	TGTGCCAGCAGCTTCGCTGTAGGGAACTATGGCTACACCTTC
TRBV11-1	.	TRBJ1-6	13	.	CASSFSGNSPLHF	TGTGCCAGCAGCTTCTCCGGGAATTCACCCCTCCACTTT
TRBV5-1	.	TRBJ2-2	15	TRBD1	CASSLGQGLTGELFF	TGCGCCAGCAGCTTGGGACAGGGGCTCACCGGGGAGCTGTTTTTT
TRBV4-1	.	TRBJ2-5	17	TRBD2	CASSQDASGGNQETQYF	TGCGCCAGCAGCCAAGATGCTAGCGGGGGGAACCAAGAGACCCAGTACTTC
TRBV7-3	few	TRBJ1-1	13	.	CASSLREGGEAFF	TGTGCCAGCAGCTTAAGGGAGGGCGGTGAAGCTTTCTTT
TRBV4-1	.	TRBJ2-5	13	.	CASSLTLQETQYF	TGCGCCAGCAGTCTGACACTTCAAGAGACCCAGTACTTC
TRBV6-5	once	TRBJ2-1	15	TRBD2	CASRLSGTTYNEQFF	TGTGCCAGCAGATTATCCGGGACTACTTACAATGAGCAGTTCTTC
TRBV5-4	.	TRBJ2-7	18	TRBD2	CASSVSGLAGVGSYEQYF	TGTGCCAGCAGCGTCTCCGGGCTAGCGGGAGTTGGGTCCTACGAGCAGTACTTC
TRBV7-2	.	TRBJ1-3	14	.	CASSSSKFGNTIYF	TGTGCCAGCAGCTCCTCGAAGTTCGGAAACACCATATATTTT
TRBV24-1	.	TRBJ2-7	12	.	CATSDSDYEQYF	TGTGCCACCAGTGATTCCGACTACGAGCAGTACTTC
TRBV7-2	.	TRBJ1-4	15	TRBD1	CASSLRAGGSGKLFF	TGTGCCAGCAGCTTACGCGCAGGGGGAAGTGGAAAACTGTTTTTT
TRBV7-2	.	TRBJ2-1	13	.	CATLAGSYNEQFF	TGTGCCACCCTCGCGGGCTCCTACAATGAGCAGTTCTTC
TRBV4-2	.	TRBJ2-3	14	TRBD2	CASSQGLGTDTQYF	TGTGCCAGCAGCCAGGGACTAGGCACAGATACGCAGTATTTT
TRBV18	.	TRBJ1-1	15	.	CASSPGRQVNTEAFF	TGTGCCAGCTCACCCGGACGACAGGTGAACACTGAAGCTTTCTTT